This TCR beta chain derives from a study of CD8+CD57+ T cells in acquired aplastic anemia. This clonotype has a count of ten or more. The template used for profiling TCR beta VDJ and CDR3 was genomic DNA. TCRdb recomputed calls from the reads with MiXCR, one row per CDR3 protein. The sample has about 81,000 distinct CDR3 sequences, 40% to 50% seen once. This CDR3 has 15 residues. The V and J ends lost 1 base and 0 bases respectively, with 8 bases between them. Germline CDR1 SGHAT, CDR2 FQDESV (reference sequence). The TCR sequence derives from a human donor in good health, serving as a control. The chain links TRBV11-1 to TRBJ2-3, with D perhaps matching TRBD1 (6 bases). Sequences were obtained from sorted CD4+, CD8+, or CD8+CD57+ T cells (not recorded which) from PBMCs. The CDR3 sequence: CASSLVQGSTDTQYF. The CDR3 coding sequence is TGTGCCAGCAGCTTAGTGCAGGGGAGCACAGATACGCAGTATTTT. The entire variable domain, with the rest obtained from reference TRBV11-1 and TRBJ2-3, is as follows: EAEVAQSPRYKITEKSQAVAFWCDPISGHATLYWYRQILGQGPELLVQFQDESVVDDSQLPKDRFSAERLKGVDSTLKIQPAELGDSAMYLCASSLVQGSTDTQYFGPGTRLTVL.